One and the same sample provided the 4 T cell receptor beta chains below, sequenced in a study of metastatic and nonmetastatic thyroid tumors. Ahead of thyroid surgery, no patient had received treatment of any kind. TCRdb re-processed the PCR reads through MiXCR. The repertoire includes around 89,000 clones, about 16% of them detected once, and just over 3.5% sits in the top ten. The source material was blood. These TCRs come from a female donor with papillary thyroid cancer or a benign thyroid nodule (not recorded which). Some clones in this sample may be carry-over from other donors' samples.

This clone was recorded at least ten times. CDR3 DNA sequence: TGTGCCAGCAGTTCCAGTGGACTAGCGGGGGGGGAGCAGTACTTC. Protein: CASSSSGLAGGEQYF. This chain connects TRBV28 to TRBJ2-7; TRBD2 matches at 15 bases. The CDR3 sequence is 15 residues long. Germline trimming cut 4 bases from V and 7 bases from J; bases unmatched to any gene: 5. CDR1 and CDR2 (germline): MDHEN, SYDVKM.

This clone was seen more than once but under ten times. One base away lies a much larger clone, so this may be a sequencing read error. The same CDR3 is also encoded by other DNA sequences in this sample. The CDR3 protein is CASTRTGGFTGELFF. CDR3 in DNA: TGTGCCAGCACCAGGACAGGTGGCTTCACCGGGGAGCTGTTTTTT. The V gene is TRBV28, the J gene TRBJ2-2; 7 bases are a match to TRBD1. CDR1 MDHEN and CDR2 SYDVKM come from the germline V gene. The CDR3 spans 15 residues. The J segment lost 4 bases and the V segment lost 7 bases, leaving 9 bases of the junction unmatched.

Concerning this clone: A single base separates this from a much larger clone, so it may be a read error. Other DNA sequences in the same sample also yield this CDR3. V gene TRBV5-4 combines with J gene TRBJ2-1; 8 nucleotides match TRBD1. The CDR3 runs 17 residues. Germline V CDR1 and CDR2: SGHNT, YYREEE (reference sequence). This chain's CDR3 is CASSLEPGQASNNEQFF. The CDR3 nucleotides read TGTGCCAGCAGCTTGGAGCCGGGACAGGCAAGTAACAATGAGCAATTCTTC.

A note on this clone: One end of the junction fails to match germline, which may point to a read error. The chain carries TRBV5-1 and TRBJ1-2; 9 nucleotides match TRBD1. The CDR3 extends over 13 amino acids. In germline, CDR1 is SGHRS, CDR2 YFSETQ. Here the CDR3 reads CARSTGGNYGYTF. CDR3 coding DNA: TGCGCAAGAAGCACAGGGGGCAACTACGGCTACACCTTC.